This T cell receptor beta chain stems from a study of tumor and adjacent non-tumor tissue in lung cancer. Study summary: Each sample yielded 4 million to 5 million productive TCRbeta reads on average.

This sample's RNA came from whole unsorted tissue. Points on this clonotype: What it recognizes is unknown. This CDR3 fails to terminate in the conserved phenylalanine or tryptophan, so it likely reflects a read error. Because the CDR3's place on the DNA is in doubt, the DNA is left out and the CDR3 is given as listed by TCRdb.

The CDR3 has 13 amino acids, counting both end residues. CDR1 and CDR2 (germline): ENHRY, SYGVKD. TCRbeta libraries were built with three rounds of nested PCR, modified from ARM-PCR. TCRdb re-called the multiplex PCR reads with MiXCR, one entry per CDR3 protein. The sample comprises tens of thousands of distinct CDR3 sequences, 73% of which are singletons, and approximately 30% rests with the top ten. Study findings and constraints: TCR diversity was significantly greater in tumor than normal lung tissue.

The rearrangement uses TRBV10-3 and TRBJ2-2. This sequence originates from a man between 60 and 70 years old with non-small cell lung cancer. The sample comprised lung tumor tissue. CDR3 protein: CEITAEKKGEMFC.